These 13 T cell receptor beta chains were all obtained from the same sample, sequenced in a study of blood T cells in healthy people across ages. Alongside a J-beta primer mix, a sample-barcoded 5' primer served in a second PCR lasting roughly 6 to 11 cycles. Each CDR3 protein gets one entry after TCRdb re-called the 5' RACE reads with MiXCR. Of fewer than 2,000,000 distinct CDR3 sequences listed, 30% to 35% are singletons. The sequencing input was blood. Every receptor here comes from a woman aged 25 to 45 in good health.

The rearrangement links TRBV20-1 to TRBJ2-5, with a possible D match to TRBD1 (5 bases). Looked up from germline, CDR1 is DFQATT and CDR2 is SNEGSKA (reference sequence). The V and J ends lost 5 bases and 1 base respectively, with 17 bases between them. The CDR3 runs to 15 residues. The CDR3 sequence: CSAQTNKGFQETQYF. The CDR3 region has the DNA TGCAGTGCTCAGACAAACAAGGGGTTCCAAGAGACCCAGTACTTC.

In nucleotides, the CDR3 is TGCGCCAGCAGCTTGATATCGATAGAGGGAAGAGGGGATGGAAAATCCTACGAGCAGTACTTC. Protein sequence: CASSLISIEGRGDGKSYEQYF. This chain connects TRBV5-1 to TRBJ2-7; D is tentatively TRBD1 or TRBD2 (5 bases each). This CDR3 has 21 residues. V was trimmed by 1 base and J by 1 base, leaving 30 bases between them. Germline lookup yields CDR1 SGHRS and CDR2 YFSETQ.

V and J are TRBV5-1 and TRBJ2-5; 11 bases are shared with TRBD1. The end of the DNA is better explained by TRBJ2-7, so the J call may be wrong. This CDR3 is built from 15 residues. Germline V CDR1 and CDR2: SGHRS, YFSETQ. CDR3 loop: CASSSGQGDSGEQYF. The CDR3 DNA sequence: TGCGCCAGCAGCTCGGGACAGGGGGATTCGGGCGAGCAGTACTTC.

The chain combines TRBV6-1 with TRBJ2-5, with 8 positions matching TRBD1. Looked up from germline, CDR1 is MNHNS and CDR2 is SASEGT. V was pared by 7 bases and J by 6 bases, with 13 bases of the junction left unmatched. The CDR3 extends over 15 amino acids. The CDR3 nucleotides read TGTGCCAGCAAATCCGCCGGACAGGGCACGAAGACCCAGTACTTC. As protein: CASKSAGQGTKTQYF.

This clonotype was seen only a few times. The chain employs TRBV15 and TRBJ1-4; 8 bases agree with TRBD1. CDR3 length: 16 residues. Germline loops: CDR1 LNHNV, CDR2 YYDKDF (reference sequence). The V segment lost 5 bases and the J segment 3 bases; nucleotides outside the gene matches: 8. CDR3: CATSDGQGKPNEKLFF. Written as DNA, the CDR3 is TGTGCCACCAGCGACGGACAGGGTAAACCTAATGAAAAACTGTTTTTT.

This chain joins TRBV28 and TRBJ1-5, with D tentatively TRBD1 (6 bases). The germline V gene has CDR1 MDHEN and CDR2 SYDVKM. CDR3 length equals 15 residues. Trimming took 6 bases from V and 5 from J, leaving 17 bases between them. The DNA for the CDR3 is TGTGCCAGCAGGAAAGGGGGGTTGCGGGATCAGCCCCAGCATTTT. Translation: CASRKGGLRDQPQHF.

The table lists this clonotype with a few counts. This chain uses TRBV10-3 with TRBJ1-2, with 8 bases matching TRBD1. CDR1 is ENHRY and CDR2 is SYGVKD in the germline V gene. The CDR3 is 12 amino acids. V was pared by 9 bases and J by 4 bases, with 4 bases of the junction left unmatched. Written as DNA, the CDR3 is TGTGCCATACAAACAGGGGGCTATGGCTACACCTTC. Translation gives CAIQTGGYGYTF.

This clonotype was seen a handful of times. The J gene is TRBJ2-3, the V gene TRBV27; 9 positions agree with TRBD2. Per the germline V gene, CDR1 is MNHEY and CDR2 is SMNVEV (reference sequence). The CDR3 runs 15 residues. Trimming removed 7 bases from V and 1 base from J; junction bases left unmatched: 6. CDR3 coding DNA: TGTGCCAGCAAAGTGGCGGGAGGGGGCACAGATACGCAGTATTTT. Translating gives CASKVAGGGTDTQYF.

The chain has TRBV2 and TRBJ2-1, with unresolved D. The CDR3 runs 15 residues. Germline-derived CDR1 and CDR2 are SNHLY and FYNNEI. V was cut by 6 bases and J by 6 bases, with 18 bases left in between. This chain's CDR3 is CASRSDTRSGNEQFF. CDR3 DNA: TGTGCCAGCAGGAGTGACACCCGGTCTGGCAATGAGCAGTTCTTC.

This clonotype was observed a few times. The rearrangement uses TRBV4-1 and TRBJ2-7; D assignment may be TRBD1 or TRBD2 (6 bases each). The germline V and J ends were trimmed by 7 bases and 6 bases, with 16 bases remaining between them. CDR3 length: 13 amino acids. The V gene's germline CDR1 is MGHRA and CDR2 YSYEKL. The CDR3, as DNA: TGCGCCAGCACCCGGGGGCAGGGTGGCGAGCAGTACTTC. Encoded protein: CASTRGQGGEQYF.

This rearrangement joins TRBV6-2 or TRBV6-3 to TRBJ2-1; no definite D call. Germline V lookup: CDR1 MNHEY, CDR2 SVGEGT. This CDR3 comprises 13 residues. Trimming took off 2 bases at V and 4 bases at J, with 6 bases between the two ends. As DNA, the CDR3 is TGTGCCAGCAGTTACGACGATTACAATGAGCAGTTCTTC. Translation gives CASSYDDYNEQFF.

This clonotype occurred a few times. The chain joins TRBV7-9 to TRBJ1-6, with 7 bases aligning to TRBD1. V lost 6 bases and J lost 4; bases outside the gene matches: 3. The CDR3 runs to 14 residues. Germline lookup yields CDR1 SEHNR and CDR2 FQNEAQ (reference sequence). In nucleotides, the CDR3 is TGTGCCAGCAGGGTGGGACAGTATAATTCACCCCTCCACTTT. Translated: CASRVGQYNSPLHF.

The V and J genes are TRBV20-1 and TRBJ1-1, with 7 bases lining up with TRBD1. CDR1 DFQATT and CDR2 SNEGSKA come from the germline V gene (reference sequence). The CDR3 length is 12 residues. J gave up 10 bases and V 2 bases, and 7 bases lay outside the gene matches. This CDR3 reads CSARHRGQSAFF. The CDR3 nucleotides read TGCAGTGCTAGACACCGGGGACAGTCAGCTTTCTTT.